These T cell receptor beta chains were read from a single sample in a study of blood T cell repertoires in COVID-19. The protocol was immunoSEQ multiplex PCR, while the TCRdb copy is restricted to in-frame clones and leaves out a portion. The table has 90,000 to 120,000 clones, approximately 88% seen once. Sequenced input: peripheral blood. These receptors originate from a man aged 35 to 55 with active or convalescent COVID-19. Each CDR3 is given with its conserved first and last residue. A D gene is named only where the DNA matches it firmly. Clone size is stated in some rows and not others, as once, few, many or a class when expanded.

CDR3 protein: CASSFNAGTRGDTQYF; CDR3 DNA: TGTGCCAGCAGCTTTAATGCGGGAACGAGGGGAGATACGCAGTATTTT; V gene: TRBV11-2; J gene: TRBJ2-3; D gene: NA; clone size: NA
CDR3 protein: CASTETGPGTGELFF; CDR3 DNA: TGTGCCAGCACGGAGACAGGGCCGGGCACCGGGGAGCTGTTTTTT; V gene: TRBV2; J gene: TRBJ2-2; D gene: TRBD1; clone size: NA
CDR3 protein: CASRRGQGPYEQYF; CDR3 DNA: TGCGCCAGCAGGCGGGGACAGGGTCCCTACGAGCAGTACTTC; V gene: TRBV5-1; J gene: TRBJ2-7; D gene: TRBD1; clone size: NA
CDR3 protein: CASSLEDSPEAFF; CDR3 DNA: TGTGCCAGCAGCCTAGAGGACTCACCTGAAGCTTTCTTT; V gene: TRBV7-2; J gene: TRBJ1-1; D gene: NA; clone size: NA
CDR3 protein: CASSWGGDTQYF; CDR3 DNA: TGTGCCAGCAGTTGGGGGGGGGATACGCAGTATTTT; V gene: TRBV6-6; J gene: TRBJ2-3; D gene: TRBD2; clone size: NA
CDR3 protein: CASRGQGGNQPQHF; CDR3 DNA: TGTGCCAGCAGGGGACAGGGAGGAAATCAGCCCCAGCATTTT; V gene: TRBV28; J gene: TRBJ1-5; D gene: TRBD1; clone size: NA
CDR3 protein: CASRDRGRDGYTF; CDR3 DNA: TGTGCCAGCAGGGACAGGGGGCGCGATGGCTACACCTTC; V gene: TRBV7-2; J gene: TRBJ1-2; D gene: TRBD1; clone size: NA
CDR3 protein: CSARSVETQYF; CDR3 DNA: TGCAGTGCTAGATCGGTGGAGACCCAGTACTTC; V gene: TRBV20-1; J gene: TRBJ2-5; D gene: NA; clone size: NA
CDR3 protein: CASSLGGGSNQPQHF; CDR3 DNA: TGTGCCAGCAGCTTGGGCGGGGGGAGCAATCAGCCCCAGCATTTT; V gene: TRBV5-6; J gene: TRBJ1-5; D gene: NA; clone size: NA
CDR3 protein: CASSLGTGGTDTQYF; CDR3 DNA: TGTGCCAGTAGTTTGGGAACAGGGGGAACAGATACGCAGTATTTT; V gene: TRBV19; J gene: TRBJ2-3; D gene: TRBD1; clone size: NA
CDR3 protein: CASRGRGETQYF; CDR3 DNA: TGTGCCAGCAGGGGTAGGGGAGAGACCCAGTACTTC; V gene: TRBV14; J gene: TRBJ2-5; D gene: NA; clone size: NA
CDR3 protein: CASSAMGHSDEQYF; CDR3 DNA: TGTGCCAGCAGCGCGATGGGACATTCCGACGAGCAGTACTTC; V gene: TRBV9; J gene: TRBJ2-7; D gene: NA; clone size: NA
CDR3 protein: CASSQSTGNYGYTF; CDR3 DNA: TGTGCCAGCAGCCAATCGACGGGAAACTATGGCTACACCTTC; V gene: TRBV16; J gene: TRBJ1-2; D gene: NA; clone size: NA
CDR3 protein: CASSGDGTIAEQFF; CDR3 DNA: TGTGCCAGCAGTGGGGACGGGACTATTGCTGAGCAGTTCTTC; V gene: TRBV9; J gene: TRBJ2-1; D gene: TRBD2; clone size: NA
CDR3 protein: CASSQAGLHNEQFF; CDR3 DNA: TGTGCCAGCAGCCAAGCGGGACTCCACAATGAGCAGTTCTTC; V gene: TRBV3-1/TRBV3-2; J gene: TRBJ2-1; D gene: NA; clone size: NA
CDR3 protein: CATSSDFPGFNSPLHF; CDR3 DNA: TGTGCCACCAGCAGTGACTTTCCGGGATTTAATTCACCCCTCCACTTT; V gene: TRBV15; J gene: TRBJ1-6; D gene: NA; clone size: NA
CDR3 protein: CASSYYETTGELFF; CDR3 DNA: TGTGCCAGCAGTTACTACGAGACAACCGGGGAGCTGTTTTTT; V gene: TRBV6-2/TRBV6-3; J gene: TRBJ2-2; D gene: NA; clone size: NA
CDR3 protein: CASSESRDRASPLHF; CDR3 DNA: TGTGCCAGCAGTGAATCGAGAGACAGGGCTTCACCCCTCCACTTT; V gene: TRBV6-1; J gene: TRBJ1-6; D gene: TRBD1; clone size: NA
CDR3 protein: CASSRKSSGLTDTQYF; CDR3 DNA: TGTGCCAGCAGCCGGAAGTCAAGCGGATTAACAGATACGCAGTATTTT; V gene: TRBV7-3; J gene: TRBJ2-3; D gene: NA; clone size: once
CDR3 protein: CASSLGEGPPGGSDTQYF; CDR3 DNA: TGCGCCAGCAGCTTGGGGGAGGGCCCCCCTGGGGGCTCAGATACGCAGTATTTT; V gene: TRBV5-1; J gene: TRBJ2-3; D gene: NA; clone size: NA
CDR3 protein: CASSETGVSYNEQFF; CDR3 DNA: TGCGCCAGCAGTGAAACGGGAGTGTCCTACAATGAGCAGTTCTTC; V gene: TRBV10-2; J gene: TRBJ2-1; D gene: NA; clone size: once
CDR3 protein: CASRPLMGAKVAEAFF; CDR3 DNA: TGTGCCAGTAGGCCGCTCATGGGGGCGAAGGTGGCTGAAGCTTTCTTT; V gene: TRBV19; J gene: TRBJ1-1; D gene: NA; clone size: NA
CDR3 protein: CASSLAPGVGETQYF; CDR3 DNA: TGCGCCAGCAGCTTGGCCCCCGGGGTGGGGGAGACCCAGTACTTC; V gene: TRBV5-1; J gene: TRBJ2-5; D gene: NA; clone size: NA
CDR3 protein: CATRDQGNYGYTF; CDR3 DNA: TGTGCCACCAGGGACCAGGGGAACTATGGCTACACCTTC; V gene: TRBV24-1; J gene: TRBJ1-2; D gene: NA; clone size: once
CDR3 protein: CASSLQGQGNTIYF; CDR3 DNA: TGTGCCAGCAGCTTACAGGGACAGGGAAACACCATATATTTT; V gene: TRBV13; J gene: TRBJ1-3; D gene: TRBD1; clone size: NA
CDR3 protein: CASSQPGQDLNYGYTF; CDR3 DNA: TGCGCCAGCAGCCAACCTGGACAAGACTTGAACTATGGCTACACCTTC; V gene: TRBV4-1; J gene: TRBJ1-2; D gene: NA; clone size: NA
CDR3 protein: CASTPTLRGSDYGYTF; CDR3 DNA: TGTGCCAGCACCCCGACCCTTCGGGGGTCGGACTATGGCTACACCTTC; V gene: TRBV7-9; J gene: TRBJ1-2; D gene: NA; clone size: NA
CDR3 protein: CASSLSTPGQGVRGNTIYF; CDR3 DNA: TGTGCCAGCAGCCTTTCGACTCCGGGACAGGGGGTCCGGGGGAACACCATATATTTT; V gene: TRBV3-1/TRBV3-2; J gene: TRBJ1-3; D gene: TRBD1; clone size: NA
CDR3 protein: CASSLGTGRREKLFF; CDR3 DNA: TGTGCCAGCAGCTTAGGAACAGGGCGGAGAGAGAAACTGTTTTTT; V gene: TRBV7-9; J gene: TRBJ1-4; D gene: NA; clone size: NA
CDR3 protein: CASSLVEGPEAFF; CDR3 DNA: TGTGCCAGCAGCTTAGTCGAGGGTCCTGAAGCTTTCTTT; V gene: TRBV7-2; J gene: TRBJ1-1; D gene: NA; clone size: NA
CDR3 protein: CASSPGDSGFYNEQFF; CDR3 DNA: TGTGCCAGCAGCCCCGGGGATAGCGGGTTCTACAATGAGCAGTTCTTC; V gene: TRBV28; J gene: TRBJ2-1; D gene: TRBD2; clone size: NA